The 3 T cell receptor beta chains listed next were all sequenced from one sample in a study of metastatic and nonmetastatic thyroid tumors. TCRdb reprocessed the PCR reads via MiXCR. The repertoire holds about 43,000 clones, roughly 3.2% seen once, with approximately 9.6% in the top ten. Ahead of thyroid surgery, no patient had received treatment of any kind. Specimen: blood. The source is a female donor with papillary thyroid cancer or a benign thyroid nodule (not recorded which). Some clones in this sample may be carry-over from other donors' samples.

This clone has ten or more counts. The chain links TRBV19 to TRBJ2-2; D is unresolved. Deletions cut 8 bases from V and 5 bases from J, with 12 bases between. The length of the CDR3 is 13 residues. Germline values: CDR1 LNHDA, CDR2 SQIVND (reference sequence). CDR3 nucleotides: TGTGCCAGTTCACGGACCCGAACCGGGGAGCTGTTTTTT. Translation: CASSRTRTGELFF. The full variable domain, completed using reference TRBV19 and TRBJ2-2, is DGGITQSPKYLFRKEGQNVTLSCEQNLNHDAMYWYRQDPGQGLRLIYYSQIVNDFQKGDIAEGYSVSREKKESFPLTVTSAQKNPTAFYLCASSRTRTGELFFGEGSRLTVL.

This clone was found many times. The chain recombines TRBV18 with TRBJ2-7; the D gene is possibly TRBD1 (5 bases). Trimming cost V 0 bases and J 5 bases, with 11 bases left between them. CDR3 size: 14 residues. Germline V gene lookup returns CDR1 KGHSH and CDR2 LQKENI. The CDR3 is CASSPPSRVHEQYF. The DNA for the CDR3 is TGTGCCAGCTCACCACCGTCCAGGGTCCACGAGCAGTACTTC.

This clone was recorded many times. V is TRBV5-6 and J is TRBJ2-7; 8 nucleotides match TRBD2. V lost 4 bases to trimming and J lost 7 bases; unmatched junction nucleotides: 7. CDR1 and CDR2 (germline): SGHDT, YYEEEE. There are 13 residues in the CDR3. The CDR3 loop is CASSPGTSREQYF. Written as DNA, the CDR3 is TGTGCCAGCAGCCCCGGGACTAGTCGTGAGCAGTACTTC.